One and the same sample provided the 11 T cell receptor beta chains below, sequenced in a study of regulatory T cells in long-lasting Graves disease. According to the study, TCR beta libraries were built with iRepertoire HTBI primers and CDR3-region Arm-PCR. TCRdb used MiXCR to reprocess the multiplex PCR reads, holding one entry per CDR3 protein. The repertoire holds 400,000 to 500,000 distinct CDR3 sequences, about 15% seen once, with over 15% in the top ten. The sample's time point: newly diagnosed GD, antithyroid drugs for less than 3 months. After RNA was extracted from PBMCs, the TCR library was made from it. These data were also filed under a second study, of T cells in Graves' hyperthyroidism and ophthalmopathy.

This specimen consisted of peripheral blood mononuclear cells (PBMCs), obtained at new diagnosis, from a patient treated with antithyroid drugs. The receptors here all came from a woman aged 25 to 39 with Graves disease.

This clonotype was observed at least ten times. The chain has TRBV29-1 and TRBJ2-1, with D maybe TRBD2 (7 bases). This CDR3 is 13 amino acids long. Germline V CDR1 and CDR2: SQVTM, ANQGSEA. The ends were cut back, 6 bases at V and 7 bases at J, with 16 bases in the middle. DNA for the CDR3: TGCAGCGTGGGGGGGGGCGGGAGTAATGAGCAGTTCTTC. Translated: CSVGGGGSNEQFF.

This clonotype was seen many times. The V call is TRBV12-5, the J call TRBJ1-1; no clear D gene. CDR1 and CDR2 (germline): LGHNT, FRNRAP. Trimming took 0 bases from V and 1 from J, leaving 12 bases between them. This CDR3 has 16 amino acids. The CDR3 region has the DNA TGTGCTAGTGGTTTGGTACTATCCGCAGAGAACACTGAAGCTTTCTTT. Translating gives CASGLVLSAENTEAFF.

In this sample, this clonotype turned up a few times. This rearrangement joins TRBV6-1 to TRBJ1-6, with D unclear. V lost 3 bases and J lost 0, with 3 bases in between. Germline V gene data show CDR1 as MNHNS and CDR2 as SASEGT. This CDR3 comprises 14 residues. The chain's CDR3 is CASSESSYNSPLHF. The CDR3 nucleotides read TGTGCCAGCAGTGAGAGCTCCTATAATTCACCCCTCCACTTT.

This clonotype was seen at least ten times. The chain joins TRBV20-1 to TRBJ2-7, with a tentative D call TRBD1 (5 bases). The V gene's germline CDR1 is DFQATT and CDR2 SNEGSKA (reference sequence). With 1 base removed from V and 7 bases from J, the gap between germline ends came to 8 bases. The CDR3 is 11 amino acids. The CDR3 here is CSARGPGEQYF. CDR3 in DNA: TGCAGTGCTAGAGGACCAGGGGAGCAGTACTTC.

This clonotype was recorded many times. The rearrangement links TRBV9 to TRBJ2-3; TRBD2 aligns across 10 bases. CDR1 is SGDLS and CDR2 is YYNGEE in the germline V gene. This CDR3 spans 16 amino acids. V shed 2 bases and J 0 bases; nucleotides not matched to a gene: 3. The CDR3 here is CASSVLLAGSTDTQYF. The CDR3 DNA follows: TGTGCCAGCAGCGTCCTACTAGCGGGAAGCACAGATACGCAGTATTTT.

This chain connects TRBV29-1 to TRBJ1-5, with a weak D call TRBD1 (5 bases). CDR3 size: 13 residues. Germline V lookup: CDR1 SQVTM, CDR2 ANQGSEA. The V and J ends lost 6 bases and 5 bases respectively, with 14 bases between them. The CDR3 reads CSVGTVGDQPQHF. The CDR3 DNA follows: TGCAGCGTGGGGACCGTGGGCGATCAGCCCCAGCATTTT.

The chain joins TRBV19 to TRBJ2-3, with no clear D. Trimming left V 3 bases short and J 1 base short, with 8 bases between. This CDR3 contains 14 residues. CDR1 and CDR2 from the germline V gene are LNHDA and SQIVND (reference sequence). The DNA for the CDR3 is TGTGCCAGTAGTATGGGAAGGGGCACAGATACGCAGTATTTT. It encodes CASSMGRGTDTQYF.

There are many counts of this clonotype. The rearrangement joins TRBV29-1 to TRBJ1-2; maybe TRBD1 (5 bases). The germline gives CDR1 SQVTM, CDR2 ANQGSEA. The CDR3 is made up of 13 amino acids. Trimming pared 5 bases from V and 2 bases from J, leaving 12 bases between. The CDR3 protein is CSVQWGKNYGYTF. The CDR3 nucleotides are TGCAGCGTTCAGTGGGGCAAAAACTATGGCTACACCTTC.

The rearrangement uses TRBV2 and TRBJ2-1; D gene unclear. CDR3 length equals 14 residues. V gave up 6 bases and J gave up 5 bases, with 14 bases separating them. The germline CDR1 and CDR2 sequences are SNHLY and FYNNEI. The CDR3 bases are TGTGCCAGCAGCAGCAGGACGAGAAACAATGAGCAGTTCTTC. Amino acids: CASSSRTRNNEQFF.

The sample holds many counts of this clonotype. The genes are TRBV18 and TRBJ2-5; D possibly corresponds to TRBD1 (6 bases). There are 15 residues in the CDR3. Germline V gene data show CDR1 as KGHSH and CDR2 as LQKENI. Trimming shortened V by 0 bases and J by 2 bases, and 10 bases separated the two germline ends. The CDR3 here is CASSPPGGRQETQYF. CDR3 nucleotides: TGTGCCAGCTCACCACCAGGGGGACGGCAAGAGACCCAGTACTTC.

This clonotype was seen at least ten times. V usage is TRBV28 and J usage is TRBJ2-1; a weak D match, TRBD2 (5 bases). V was trimmed by 1 base and J by 5 bases, leaving 9 bases between them. The V gene's germline CDR1 is MDHEN and CDR2 SYDVKM. This CDR3 has 14 amino acids. This chain's CDR3 is CASSLYGEDNEQFF. The CDR3 DNA reads as TGTGCCAGCAGTTTATACGGGGAAGACAATGAGCAGTTCTTC.